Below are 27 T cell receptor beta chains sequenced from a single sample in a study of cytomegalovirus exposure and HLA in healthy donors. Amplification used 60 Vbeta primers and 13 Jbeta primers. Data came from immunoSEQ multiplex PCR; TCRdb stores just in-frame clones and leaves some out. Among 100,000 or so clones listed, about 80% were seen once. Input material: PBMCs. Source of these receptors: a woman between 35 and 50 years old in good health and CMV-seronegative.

In DNA form, the CDR3 reads TGTGCCAGCTCACCAGGGGACAACTACGAGCAGTACTTC. Encoded protein: CASSPGDNYEQYF. The V call is TRBV18, the J call TRBJ2-7; the D gene is possibly TRBD1 (6 bases). Germline CDR1 reads KGHSH; CDR2 reads LQKENI. V was trimmed by 2 bases and J by 3 bases, leaving 8 bases between them. CDR3 length: 13 residues.

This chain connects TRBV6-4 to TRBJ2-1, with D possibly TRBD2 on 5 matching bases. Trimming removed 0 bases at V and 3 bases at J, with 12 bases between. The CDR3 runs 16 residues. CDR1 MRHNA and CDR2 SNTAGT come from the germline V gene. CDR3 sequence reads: CASSDSRGSGYNEQFF. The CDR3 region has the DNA TGTGCCAGCAGTGACTCGAGAGGGTCTGGCTACAATGAGCAGTTCTTC.

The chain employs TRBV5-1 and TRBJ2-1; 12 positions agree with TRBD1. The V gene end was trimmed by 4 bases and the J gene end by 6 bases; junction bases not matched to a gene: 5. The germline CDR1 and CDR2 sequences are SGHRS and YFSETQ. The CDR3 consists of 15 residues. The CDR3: CASSGTGGGVNEQFF. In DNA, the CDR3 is TGCGCCAGCAGCGGGACAGGGGGCGGTGTCAATGAGCAGTTCTTC.

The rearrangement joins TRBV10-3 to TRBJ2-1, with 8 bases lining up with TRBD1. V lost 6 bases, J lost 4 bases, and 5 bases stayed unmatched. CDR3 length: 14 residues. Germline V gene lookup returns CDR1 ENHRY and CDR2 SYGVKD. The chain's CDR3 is CAIREWTGYNEQFF. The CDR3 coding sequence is TGTGCCATCAGGGAATGGACAGGGTACAATGAGCAGTTCTTC.

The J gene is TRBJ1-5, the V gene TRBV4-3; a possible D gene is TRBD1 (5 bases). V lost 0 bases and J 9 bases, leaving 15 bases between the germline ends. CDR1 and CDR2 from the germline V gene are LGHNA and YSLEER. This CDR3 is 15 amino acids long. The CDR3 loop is CASSQDLRGMVPQHF. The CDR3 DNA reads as TGCGCCAGCAGCCAAGATTTAAGGGGTATGGTGCCCCAGCATTTT.

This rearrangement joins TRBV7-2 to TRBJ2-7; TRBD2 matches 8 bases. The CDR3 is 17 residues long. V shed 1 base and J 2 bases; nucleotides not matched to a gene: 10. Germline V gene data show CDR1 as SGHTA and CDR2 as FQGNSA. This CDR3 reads CASSLVWGSGAPYEQYF. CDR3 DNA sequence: TGTGCCAGCAGCTTAGTTTGGGGTAGCGGGGCTCCCTACGAGCAGTACTTC.

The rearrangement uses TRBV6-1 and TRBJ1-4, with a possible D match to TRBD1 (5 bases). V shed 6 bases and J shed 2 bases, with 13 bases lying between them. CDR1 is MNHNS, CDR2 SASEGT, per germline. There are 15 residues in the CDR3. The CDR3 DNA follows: TGTGCCAGCAGCTATACAGGAATTACTAATGAAAAACTGTTTTTT. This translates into CASSYTGITNEKLFF.

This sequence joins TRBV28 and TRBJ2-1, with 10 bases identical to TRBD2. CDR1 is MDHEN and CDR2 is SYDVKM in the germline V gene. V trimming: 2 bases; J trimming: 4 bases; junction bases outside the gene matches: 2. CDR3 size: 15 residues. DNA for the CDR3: TGTGCCAGCAGTTTAGCTAGCGGGGGTTACAATGAGCAGTTCTTC. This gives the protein CASSLASGGYNEQFF.

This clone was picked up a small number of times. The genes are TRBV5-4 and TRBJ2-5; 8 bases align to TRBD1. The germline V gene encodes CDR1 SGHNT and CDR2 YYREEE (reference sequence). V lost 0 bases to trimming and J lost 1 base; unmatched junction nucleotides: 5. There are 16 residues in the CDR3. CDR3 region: CASSLVYGTGQETQYF. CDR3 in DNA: TGTGCCAGCAGCTTGGTGTATGGGACAGGCCAAGAGACCCAGTACTTC.

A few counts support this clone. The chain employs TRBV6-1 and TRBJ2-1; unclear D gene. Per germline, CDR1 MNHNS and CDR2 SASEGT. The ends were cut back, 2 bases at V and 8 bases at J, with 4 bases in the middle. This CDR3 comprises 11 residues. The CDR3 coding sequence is TGTGCCAGCAGTGAAACGGATGAGCAGTTCTTC. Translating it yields CASSETDEQFF.

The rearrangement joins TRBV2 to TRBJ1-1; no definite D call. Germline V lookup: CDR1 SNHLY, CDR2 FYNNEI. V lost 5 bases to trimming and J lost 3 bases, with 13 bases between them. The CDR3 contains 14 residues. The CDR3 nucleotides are TGTGCCAGCAGTCGAATAAACACCGACACTGAAGCTTTCTTT. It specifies CASSRINTDTEAFF.

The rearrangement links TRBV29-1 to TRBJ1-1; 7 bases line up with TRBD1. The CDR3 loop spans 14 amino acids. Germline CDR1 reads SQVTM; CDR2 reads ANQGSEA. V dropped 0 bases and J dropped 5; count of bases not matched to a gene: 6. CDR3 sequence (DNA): TGCAGCGTTGAAGAGCAGGGGGTGTCTACTGAAGCTTTCTTT. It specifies CSVEEQGVSTEAFF.

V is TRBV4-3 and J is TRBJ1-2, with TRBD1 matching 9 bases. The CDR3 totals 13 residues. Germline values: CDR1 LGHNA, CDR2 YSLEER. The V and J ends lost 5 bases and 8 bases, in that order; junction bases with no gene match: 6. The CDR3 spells CASSSRQGGGYTF. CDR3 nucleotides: TGCGCCAGCAGCTCCAGACAGGGGGGCGGCTACACCTTC.

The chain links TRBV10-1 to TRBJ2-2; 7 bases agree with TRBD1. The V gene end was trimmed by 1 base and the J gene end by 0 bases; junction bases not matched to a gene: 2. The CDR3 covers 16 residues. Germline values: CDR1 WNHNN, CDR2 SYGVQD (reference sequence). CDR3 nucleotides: TGCGCCAGCAGTGAGTTTGGACAGGCGAACACCGGGGAGCTGTTTTTT. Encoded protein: CASSEFGQANTGELFF.

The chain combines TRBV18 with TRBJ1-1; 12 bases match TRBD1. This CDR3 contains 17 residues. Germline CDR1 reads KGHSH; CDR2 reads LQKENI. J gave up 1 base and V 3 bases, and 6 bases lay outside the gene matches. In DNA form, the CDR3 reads TGTGCCAGCTCACCGAACACGGGACAGGGGGCGAACACTGAAGCTTTCTTT. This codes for CASSPNTGQGANTEAFF.

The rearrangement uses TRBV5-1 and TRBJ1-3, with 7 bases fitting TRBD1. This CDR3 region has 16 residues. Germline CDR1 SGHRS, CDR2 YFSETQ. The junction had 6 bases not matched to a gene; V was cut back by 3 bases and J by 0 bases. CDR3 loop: CASSYTGVNSGNTIYF. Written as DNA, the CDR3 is TGCGCCAGCAGCTATACAGGGGTCAACTCTGGAAACACCATATATTTT.

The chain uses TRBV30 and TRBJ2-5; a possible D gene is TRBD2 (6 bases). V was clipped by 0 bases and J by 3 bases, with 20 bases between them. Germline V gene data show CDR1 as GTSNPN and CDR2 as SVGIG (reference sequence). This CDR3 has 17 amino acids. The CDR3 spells CAWSVGGDAASEETQYF. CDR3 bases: TGTGCCTGGAGTGTAGGCGGGGACGCCGCGAGTGAAGAGACCCAGTACTTC.

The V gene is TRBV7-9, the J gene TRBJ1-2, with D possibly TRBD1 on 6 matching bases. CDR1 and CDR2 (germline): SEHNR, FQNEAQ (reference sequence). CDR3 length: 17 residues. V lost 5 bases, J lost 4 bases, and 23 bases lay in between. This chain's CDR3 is CASSPPRGRSSSYGYTF. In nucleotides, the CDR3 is TGTGCCAGCAGCCCCCCCAGGGGCCGGTCTTCTTCCTATGGCTACACCTTC.

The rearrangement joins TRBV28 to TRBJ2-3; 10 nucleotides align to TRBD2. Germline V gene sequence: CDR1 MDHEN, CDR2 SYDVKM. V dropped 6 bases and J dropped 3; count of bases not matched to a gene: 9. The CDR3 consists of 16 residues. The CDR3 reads CASRPTRAGGTDTQYF. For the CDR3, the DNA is TGTGCCAGCAGACCGACTAGAGCGGGAGGGACAGATACGCAGTATTTT.

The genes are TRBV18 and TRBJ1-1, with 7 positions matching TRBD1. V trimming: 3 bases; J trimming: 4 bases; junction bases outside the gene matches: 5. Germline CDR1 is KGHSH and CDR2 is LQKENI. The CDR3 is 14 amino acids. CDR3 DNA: TGTGCCAGCTCACCCATACAGGGGCCCACTGAAGCTTTCTTT. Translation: CASSPIQGPTEAFF.

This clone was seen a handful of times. The CDR3 loop is CSAARTGELFF. The CDR3 DNA follows: TGCAGTGCTGCTAGAACCGGGGAGCTGTTTTTT. The chain combines TRBV20-1 with TRBJ2-2; D ambiguous. This CDR3 has 11 residues. The ends were cut back, 5 bases at V and 5 bases at J, with 6 bases in the middle. Germline CDR1 is DFQATT and CDR2 is SNEGSKA (reference sequence).

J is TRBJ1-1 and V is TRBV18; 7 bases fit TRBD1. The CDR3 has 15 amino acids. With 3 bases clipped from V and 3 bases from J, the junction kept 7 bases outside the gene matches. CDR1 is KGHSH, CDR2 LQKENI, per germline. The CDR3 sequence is CASSPGQRLDTEAFF. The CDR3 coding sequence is TGTGCCAGCTCACCGGGACAGCGTCTGGACACTGAAGCTTTCTTT.

The CDR3 is CASSLPGTGGDIQYF. The CDR3 nucleotides are TGTGCCAGCAGCTTACCCGGGACAGGGGGGGACATTCAGTACTTC. The V gene is TRBV7-9, the J gene TRBJ2-4; 11 nucleotides agree with TRBD1. Per the germline V gene, CDR1 is SEHNR and CDR2 is FQNEAQ (reference sequence). This CDR3 contains 15 residues. The V gene end was trimmed by 2 bases and the J gene end by 8 bases; junction bases not matched to a gene: 5.

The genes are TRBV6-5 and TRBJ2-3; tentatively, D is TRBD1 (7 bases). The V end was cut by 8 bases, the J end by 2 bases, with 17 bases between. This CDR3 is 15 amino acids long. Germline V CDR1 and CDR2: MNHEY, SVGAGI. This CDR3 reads CASGRTGLLTDTQYF. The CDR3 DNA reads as TGTGCCAGCGGGAGGACAGGACTACTCACAGATACGCAGTATTTT.

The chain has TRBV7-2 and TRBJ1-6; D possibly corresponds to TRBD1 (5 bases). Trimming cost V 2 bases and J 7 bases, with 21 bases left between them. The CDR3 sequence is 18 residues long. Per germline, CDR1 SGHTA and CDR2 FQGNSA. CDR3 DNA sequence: TGTGCCAGCAGCTTATTTTATAATCAGGGATCTCACAATTCACCCCTCCACTTT. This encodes CASSLFYNQGSHNSPLHF.

The CDR3 loop reads CASSFGDGGVYAEAFF. In DNA, the CDR3 is TGTGCCAGCAGCTTTGGGGACGGAGGGGTTTACGCTGAAGCTTTCTTT. The chain combines TRBV7-8 with TRBJ1-1; a possible D gene is TRBD1 (5 bases). CDR3 length: 16 residues. Germline V gene data show CDR1 as SGHVS and CDR2 as FQNEAQ. V was pared by 3 bases and J by 6 bases, with 20 bases between.

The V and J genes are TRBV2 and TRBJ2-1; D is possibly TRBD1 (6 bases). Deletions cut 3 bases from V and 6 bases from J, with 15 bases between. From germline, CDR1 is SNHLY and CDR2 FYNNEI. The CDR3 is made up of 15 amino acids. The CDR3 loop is CASSDLSGVGNEQFF. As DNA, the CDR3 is TGTGCCAGCAGTGATCTCTCAGGGGTTGGCAATGAGCAGTTCTTC.